Shown below are 4 T cell receptor beta chains from a single sample sequenced in a study of T cell clonality in common variable immunodeficiency. Generated by immunoSEQ multiplex PCR, the TCRdb table keeps only in-frame clones and is missing some. Listed for the sample are roughly 58,000 clones, none seen a single time. Sequenced: peripheral blood mononuclear cells. The receptors come from a person between 18 and 70 years old in good health.

At least ten counts were recorded for this clone. CDR3 DNA (partial): TGTGCCAGCAGCGCCGGGGACAATGAG. Protein: CASSAGDNE. The full CDR3 protein reads CASSAGDNEQFF. This chain links TRBV11-3 with TRBJ2-1; TRBD2 might be the D (5 bases). The read finishes 3 residues shy of the CDR3 end, and the germline J gene is used to complete it. V lost 5 bases and J lost 5, with 7 bases in between. The CDR3 extends over 12 amino acids. CDR1 and CDR2 from the germline V gene are SGHNT and YENEEA.

This clone was found many times. The sequence runs out 3 residues before the end of the CDR3; the remainder is reconstructed from the germline J gene. This chain uses TRBV19 with TRBJ2-4; 8 nucleotides line up with TRBD1. This CDR3 region has 19 residues. With V trimmed by 2 bases and J by 0 bases, 12 bases remained unmatched. Germline lookup yields CDR1 LNHDA and CDR2 SQIVND (reference sequence). Here the CDR3 reads CASSIMTGDKLKAKNIQYF. The CDR3 bases that were read are TGTGCCAGTAGTATAATGACAGGGGACAAACTCAAAGCCAAAAACATT.

This clone was detected ten times or more. Read sequence stops 3 residues before the CDR3 end, and the germline J gene provides the missing end. This rearrangement joins TRBV7-9 to TRBJ2-1; a possible D gene is TRBD1 (5 bases). CDR3 length equals 15 residues. V dropped 1 base and J dropped 6 bases, with 13 bases sitting between them. Per germline, CDR1 SEHNR and CDR2 FQNEAQ (reference sequence). The CDR3 here is CASSLVGAGSNEQFF. The DNA read from the CDR3 is TGTGCCAGCAGCTTAGTAGGGGCTGGTTCCAATGAG.

Concerning this clone: The read finishes 3 residues shy of the CDR3 end, and the germline J gene is used to complete it. V usage is TRBV20-1 and J usage is TRBJ1-1; 7 bases are a match to TRBD1. This CDR3 is 16 amino acids long. Germline assignment: CDR1 DFQATT and CDR2 SNEGSKA (reference sequence). V gave up 2 bases and J gave up 1 base; unmatched junction bases: 10. CDR3 DNA (partial): TGCAGTGCTAGAACCCTCCGACAGGGCGGGAACACTGAA. As protein: CSARTLRQGGNTE. The complete CDR3 reads CSARTLRQGGNTEAFF.